The 26 T cell receptor beta chains given below trace back to one sample, sequenced in a study of cytomegalovirus exposure and HLA in healthy donors. PCR was performed using 60 Vbeta and 13 Jbeta primers. Sequencing was performed with immunoSEQ multiplex PCR; in TCRdb, only in-frame clones are kept and a portion is missing. This sample has fewer than 70,000 clones, with roughly 70% found just once. What was sequenced was PBMCs. The receptors here all came from a man aged 45-60 years in good health and CMV-seronegative.

The V gene is TRBV5-4, the J gene TRBJ2-7; TRBD2 agrees at 10 bases. Germline-derived CDR1 and CDR2 are SGHNT and YYREEE (reference sequence). The CDR3 extends over 14 amino acids. Germline trimming cut 5 bases from V and 2 bases from J; bases unmatched to any gene: 4. CDR3: CASSLSGGAYEQYF. CDR3 DNA: TGTGCCAGCAGTCTAAGCGGGGGGGCCTACGAGCAGTACTTC.

V gene TRBV6-1 combines with J gene TRBJ2-1, with D hard to call. Between the trimmed V and J ends, which lost 3 bases and 5 bases, there was a span of 8 bases. The germline gives CDR1 MNHNS, CDR2 SASEGT. The length of the CDR3 is 13 residues. The CDR3 region has the DNA TGTGCCAGCAGTGACGGTACTCACAATGAGCAGTTCTTC. It is translated as CASSDGTHNEQFF.

The chain joins TRBV11-2 to TRBJ1-2; 7 positions agree with TRBD1. The length of the CDR3 is 15 residues. Germline V gene lookup returns CDR1 SGHAT and CDR2 FQNNGV. Unmatched junction bases numbered 7, after V lost 2 bases and J lost 4 bases. CDR3 nucleotides: TGTGCCAGCAGCTTACCCGGGACAGCGAGCTATGGCTACACCTTC. Translated: CASSLPGTASYGYTF.

This clone was observed once. The junction differs from germline at one of its ends, possibly a read error. The chain is built from TRBV7-9 and TRBJ2-7; perhaps TRBD1 as D (6 bases). This CDR3 is built from 16 residues. Germline-derived CDR1 and CDR2 are SEHNR and FQNEAQ (reference sequence). The CDR3 nucleotides are TGTTCCAGCAGCTCCCGACTTTCATCACAGGGCTACGAGCAGTACTTC. It encodes CSSSSRLSSQGYEQYF.

The chain is built from TRBV7-9 and TRBJ1-1; tentative D call: TRBD1 (5 bases). This CDR3 comprises 18 residues. The V end was cut by 6 bases, the J end by 1 base, with 24 bases between. The germline V gene encodes CDR1 SEHNR and CDR2 FQNEAQ (reference sequence). In DNA form, the CDR3 reads TGTGCCAGCAGGCTTGGGGGGACCGCCAACATGGGGAACACTGAAGCTTTCTTT. Amino acid sequence: CASRLGGTANMGNTEAFF.

The chain uses TRBV6-5 and TRBJ2-3; TRBD2 matches 11 bases. Germline-derived CDR1 and CDR2 are MNHEY and SVGAGI. The V gene end was trimmed by 2 bases and the J gene end by 2 bases; junction bases not matched to a gene: 3. The CDR3 is made up of 16 amino acids. Written as DNA, the CDR3 is TGTGCCAGCAGTTACAGACTAGCGGGGACCACAGATACGCAGTATTTT. It encodes CASSYRLAGTTDTQYF.

This clone was seen a few times. The chain carries TRBV5-6 and TRBJ1-5; D gene uncertain. The CDR3 sequence is 15 residues long. Germline V lookup: CDR1 SGHDT, CDR2 YYEEEE. Deletions cut 0 bases from V and 3 bases from J, with 10 bases between. This CDR3 reads CASSLGALSNQPQHF. The CDR3 nucleotides are TGTGCCAGCAGCTTGGGGGCCCTTTCCAATCAGCCCCAGCATTTT.

Details on this clone: The junction shows a germline mismatch at one end, possibly a read error. The V call is TRBV6-6, the J call TRBJ1-4, with D perhaps matching TRBD1 (6 bases). Germline V gene lookup returns CDR1 MNHNY and CDR2 SVGAGI (reference sequence). The CDR3 runs to 12 residues. The CDR3 reads CASSFFPDRRTF. Written as DNA, the CDR3 is TGTGCCAGCAGTTTCTTTCCGGACAGAAGAACTTTT.

In its sample, this clone was seen once. The chain couples TRBV7-3 to TRBJ2-1; maybe TRBD2 (6 bases). Germline lookup yields CDR1 SGHTA and CDR2 FQGTGA. Trimming removed 1 base at V and 13 bases at J, with 14 bases between. This CDR3 is built from 13 residues. The CDR3 loop is CASSLREGGDQFF. The DNA for the CDR3 is TGTGCCAGCAGCTTAAGGGAAGGCGGGGACCAGTTCTTC.

The chain has TRBV7-3 and TRBJ2-5, with 8 nucleotides matching TRBD2. The CDR3 loop spans 15 amino acids. Unmatched junction bases numbered 9, after V lost 5 bases and J lost 4 bases. Germline assignment: CDR1 SGHTA and CDR2 FQGTGA. CDR3 sequence (DNA): TGTGCCAGCAGCCTCGGGACGGGGGGGCGAGAGACCCAGTACTTC. It codes for CASSLGTGGRETQYF. The full variable domain, in which reference TRBV7-3 and TRBJ2-5 provide the parts outside the CDR3, is GAGVSQTPSNKVTEKGKYVELRCDPISGHTALYWYRQSLGQGPEFLIYFQGTGAADDSGLPNDRFFAVRPEGSVSTLKIQRTERGDSAVYLCASSLGTGGRETQYFGPGTRLLVL.

The sample holds a few counts of this clone. The chain uses TRBV11-3 and TRBJ2-2; TRBD1 might be the D (5 bases). V was clipped by 7 bases and J by 4 bases, with 10 bases between them. The length of the CDR3 is 13 residues. The germline V gene encodes CDR1 SGHNT and CDR2 YENEEA. The CDR3: CASKGRGTGELFF. DNA of the CDR3: TGTGCCAGCAAGGGAAGGGGCACCGGGGAGCTGTTTTTT.

The genes are TRBV18 and TRBJ2-1; 10 nucleotides match TRBD1. V shed 3 bases and J 15 bases; nucleotides not matched to a gene: 14. CDR3 length equals 15 residues. Germline V CDR1 and CDR2: KGHSH, LQKENI. The CDR3 region has the DNA TGTGCCAGCTCACCGTCCCTCTTTTCGACAGGGGGCCTGTTCTTC. It is translated as CASSPSLFSTGGLFF.

The J gene is TRBJ2-1, the V gene TRBV7-9; 8 nucleotides line up with TRBD2. Germline CDR1 SEHNR, CDR2 FQNEAQ (reference sequence). The J segment lost 6 bases and the V segment lost 0 bases, leaving 7 bases of the junction unmatched. The CDR3 length is 16 residues. The CDR3 sequence is CASSLATRGGANEQFF. CDR3 nucleotides: TGTGCCAGCAGCTTAGCGACCCGGGGGGGGGCCAATGAGCAGTTCTTC.

This clone came up a few times. The rearrangement uses TRBV27 and TRBJ2-6; D is perhaps TRBD1 (5 bases). V lost 1 base to trimming and J lost 0 bases, with 13 bases between them. CDR3 length: 18 residues. Germline loops: CDR1 MNHEY, CDR2 SMNVEV (reference sequence). CDR3 DNA: TGTGCCAGCAGTTTATGGGGCGTAAGCGACTCTGGGGCCAACGTCCTGACTTTC. Translating gives CASSLWGVSDSGANVLTF. The complete variable domain, with remaining parts taken from reference TRBV27 and TRBJ2-6, reads EAQVTQNPRYLITVTGKKLTVTCSQNMNHEYMSWYRQDPGLGLRQIYYSMNVEVTDKGDVPEGYKVSRKEKRNFPLILESPSPNQTSLYFCASSLWGVSDSGANVLTFGAGSRLTVL.

This clone was seen more than once but under ten times. This rearrangement joins TRBV5-1 to TRBJ1-2; 7 bases align to TRBD1. The CDR3 contains 14 residues. Unmatched junction bases numbered 3, after V lost 1 base and J lost 3 bases. The germline V gene has CDR1 SGHRS and CDR2 YFSETQ. The CDR3 DNA reads TGCGCCAGCAGCTTGAGACAGGGCTACTATGGCTACACCTTC. Its protein product is CASSLRQGYYGYTF.

V usage is TRBV5-1 and J usage is TRBJ2-1; possible D gene TRBD2, 7 bases. Germline V CDR1 and CDR2: SGHRS, YFSETQ. The CDR3 loop spans 14 amino acids. V lost 4 bases and J lost 8, with 16 bases in between. The CDR3 loop is CASSHPGGGDEQFF. The CDR3, as DNA: TGCGCCAGCAGCCATCCGGGGGGCGGGGATGAGCAGTTCTTC.

The count of this clone is one. This chain uses TRBV11-2 with TRBJ2-3, with 10 bases that match TRBD2. The germline gives CDR1 SGHAT, CDR2 FQNNGV. With 5 bases clipped from V and 6 bases from J, the junction kept 8 bases outside the gene matches. The CDR3 loop spans 15 amino acids. CDR3 sequence: CASSDLAGEGDTQYF. As DNA, the CDR3 is TGTGCCAGCAGCGACCTAGCGGGGGAAGGGGATACGCAGTATTTT.

This clone appeared once. The genes are TRBV4-2 and TRBJ1-2; TRBD1 might be the D (5 bases). Germline assignment: CDR1 LGHNA and CDR2 YNFKEQ. V was shortened by 7 bases and J by 6 bases, with 18 bases between the two germline ends. The CDR3 has 14 amino acids. The CDR3, as DNA: TGTGCCAGCACCCCGGGCTCGGGGGGGGATGGCTACACCTTC. Its translation: CASTPGSGGDGYTF.

This rearrangement joins TRBV14 to TRBJ1-2; the D is unclear. The CDR3 contains 12 residues. In germline, CDR1 is SGHDN, CDR2 FVKESK. V was trimmed by 4 bases and J by 0 bases, leaving 3 bases between them. The CDR3 bases are TGTGCCAGCAGCCTCGCTAACTATGGCTACACCTTC. This gives the protein CASSLANYGYTF.

The chain links TRBV5-1 to TRBJ1-2; the D gene is possibly TRBD1 (6 bases). CDR1 and CDR2 (germline): SGHRS, YFSETQ. Trimming took off 4 bases at V and 7 bases at J, with 14 bases between the two ends. The CDR3 extends over 13 amino acids. The CDR3: CASSGRGEVGYTF. Here the CDR3 DNA reads TGCGCCAGCAGCGGCAGGGGAGAGGTTGGCTACACCTTC.

The V gene is TRBV1, the J gene TRBJ2-1; the table's D call, TRBD2, was not checked against the DNA. TRBV1 is listed as a pseudogene. The CDR3 is 16 amino acids. The CDR3 sequence: CTSSQDYRGEENEQFF. The CDR3, as DNA: TGCACCAGCAGCCAAGATTACCGGGGGGAAGAAAATGAGCAGTTCTTC.

This sequence joins TRBV4-1 and TRBJ2-7; no clear D gene. Germline-derived CDR1 and CDR2 are MGHRA and YSYEKL. This CDR3 is built from 14 residues. Trimming took 4 bases from V and 2 from J, leaving 12 bases between them. The CDR3 DNA sequence: TGCGCCAGCAGCCCGCTAGGCATCCCCTACGAGCAGTACTTC. Translation: CASSPLGIPYEQYF.

The gene calls are TRBV9 and TRBJ2-3, with 8 bases lining up with TRBD2. This CDR3 has 17 residues. The trim removed 2 bases at V and 1 base at J, leaving 9 bases unmatched. CDR1 and CDR2 from the germline V gene are SGDLS and YYNGEE. As DNA, the CDR3 is TGTGCCAGCAGCGTTCAATTTAGCGGGGTCGGCACAGATACGCAGTATTTT. This translates into CASSVQFSGVGTDTQYF.

The chain recombines TRBV29-1 with TRBJ2-3, with D tentatively TRBD2 (6 bases). This CDR3 comprises 12 residues. V lost 4 bases and J 5 bases, leaving 10 bases between the germline ends. Germline loops: CDR1 SQVTM, CDR2 ANQGSEA. CDR3 region: CSVVWGGDTQYF. CDR3 nucleotides: TGCAGCGTTGTTTGGGGAGGAGATACGCAGTATTTT.

Here the CDR3 DNA reads TGTGCCAGCAGCTTCGGGATCTCGAACACTGAAGCTTTCTTT. The encoded protein is CASSFGISNTEAFF. The V gene is TRBV5-6, the J gene TRBJ1-1; no reliable D call. CDR1 is SGHDT and CDR2 is YYEEEE in the germline V gene. The V gene lost 2 bases and the J gene lost 1 base, with 9 bases spanning the gap. The CDR3 has 14 amino acids.

The rearrangement links TRBV11-2 to TRBJ2-3; 8 positions agree with TRBD2. There are 15 residues in the CDR3. J lost 6 bases, V lost 7 bases, and 12 bases had no gene match. From germline, CDR1 is SGHAT and CDR2 FQNNGV. CDR3 in amino acids: CASTSAGGRTDTQYF. Written as DNA, the CDR3 is TGTGCCAGCACGTCCGCGGGGGGACGGACGGATACGCAGTATTTT. Together with reference TRBV11-2 and TRBJ2-3, the CDR3 gives the full variable domain: EAGVAQSPRYKIIEKRQSVAFWCNPISGHATLYWYQQILGQGPKLLIQFQNNGVVDDSQLPKDRFSAERLKGVDSTLKIQPAKLEDSAVYLCASTSAGGRTDTQYFGPGTRLTVL.